A selection of T cell receptor beta chains follows, all from one sample in a study of shared clonotypes between healthy human individuals. Here immunoSEQ multiplex PCR was the method, and the copy in TCRdb shows in-frame clones only, minus some. The sample has about 2.3 million clones, approximately 95% seen once. Source material: naive CD4+ T cells from PBMCs. All receptors derive from a man aged 18 to 35 in good health. Some clones in this sample may be carry-over from other donors' samples. CDR3s include the opening cysteine and the closing phenylalanine or tryptophan. A D gene is named only where the DNA matches it firmly. Where a row states a size, it is once, few, many or the class of an expanded clone; other rows omit it.

TRBV5-6	-	-	TRBJ1-2	CASSLDGPQHYGYTF	TGTGCCAGCAGCTTGGACGGTCCTCAGCACTATGGCTACACCTTC
TRBV7-8	-	-	TRBJ2-7	CASSLVSSDYEQYF	TGTGCCAGCAGCCTCGTTTCCTCCGATTACGAGCAGTACTTC
TRBV27	-	-	TRBJ2-1	CASSLRGTTNPNEQFF	TGTGCCAGCAGTTTAAGAGGTACCACTAACCCCAATGAGCAGTTCTTC
TRBV28	-	-	TRBJ2-5	CASRDQETQYF	TGTGCCAGCAGAGATCAAGAGACCCAGTACTTC
TRBV5-1	TRBD1	-	TRBJ1-1	CASSLARQGFRDTEAFF	TGCGCCAGCAGCTTGGCAAGACAGGGATTTCGAGACACTGAAGCTTTCTTT
TRBV7-8	-	-	TRBJ1-1	CASSPRVPEAFF	TGTGCCAGCAGCCCTAGGGTCCCTGAAGCTTTCTTT
TRBV7-8	-	-	TRBJ1-2	CASSSSGLLAYGYTF	TGTGCCAGCAGCTCCTCAGGTTTATTGGCCTATGGCTACACCTTC
TRBV25-1	TRBD2	-	TRBJ2-1	CASSVVAGNEQFF	TGTGCCAGCAGTGTGGTAGCGGGGAATGAGCAGTTCTTC
TRBV2	-	-	TRBJ2-1	CASSQGSDDEQFF	TGTGCCAGCAGCCAGGGAAGCGACGATGAGCAGTTCTTC
TRBV2	TRBD1	-	TRBJ1-2	CASSGGGGNYGYTF	TGTGCCAGCAGTGGGGGAGGGGGCAACTATGGCTACACCTTC
TRBV5-6	-	-	TRBJ1-5	CASSFGGYSNQPQHF	TGTGCCAGCAGCTTTGGGGGCTATAGCAATCAGCCCCAGCATTTT
TRBV28	-	-	TRBJ1-1	CASSLRSGKAFF	TGTGCCAGCAGTTTAAGGTCAGGGAAAGCTTTCTTT
TRBV6-1	-	-	TRBJ1-2	CASSEGRVGGYTF	TGTGCCAGCAGTGAGGGCCGCGTGGGTGGCTACACCTTC
TRBV9	-	-	TRBJ2-7	CASSVRTGYEQYF	TGTGCCAGCAGCGTGCGGACTGGGTACGAGCAGTACTTC
TRBV2	-	-	TRBJ1-1	CASSVMGIGTHEAFF	TGTGCCAGCAGTGTTATGGGTATCGGGACTCATGAAGCTTTCTTT
TRBV28	-	-	TRBJ2-7	CASSPPGAGYEQYF	TGTGCCAGCAGTCCCCCTGGGGCGGGATACGAGCAGTACTTC
TRBV6-4	-	-	TRBJ2-2	CASRRQSGAGELFF	TGTGCCAGCAGAAGACAAAGTGGGGCCGGGGAGCTGTTTTTT
TRBV5-1	TRBD1	few	TRBJ1-1	CASSRGQGDTEAFF	TGCGCCAGCAGCCGAGGACAGGGAGACACTGAAGCTTTCTTT
TRBV10-3	TRBD1	-	TRBJ1-2	CAIGTGDDYGYTF	TGTGCCATCGGGACAGGGGATGACTATGGCTACACCTTC
TRBV27	TRBD1	-	TRBJ2-7	CASSLKGTGTYEQYF	TGTGCCAGCAGTTTGAAGGGGACAGGAACCTACGAGCAGTACTTC
TRBV20-1	-	-	TRBJ2-1	CSAARNNEQFF	TGCAGTGCTGCCCGTAACAATGAGCAGTTCTTC
TRBV5-1	TRBD1	-	TRBJ2-1	CASSPNILTGGAYNEQFF	TGCGCCAGCAGCCCAAACATACTTACAGGGGGAGCCTACAATGAGCAGTTCTTC
TRBV28	TRBD1	once	TRBJ2-4	CASSFAGTGGYIQYF	TGTGCCAGCAGTTTTGCCGGGACAGGGGGTTACATTCAGTACTTC
TRBV4-1	TRBD1	-	TRBJ1-5	CASSQVGTAKGNQPQHF	TGCGCCAGCAGCCAAGTAGGGACAGCTAAGGGGAATCAGCCCCAGCATTTT
TRBV5-1	TRBD2	few	TRBJ2-2	CASRYLAGDTGELFF	TGCGCCAGCAGGTACCTAGCGGGGGACACCGGGGAGCTGTTTTTT
TRBV19	-	-	TRBJ2-2	CASRVWGSATGELFF	TGTGCCAGTAGGGTCTGGGGGTCCGCCACCGGGGAGCTGTTTTTT
TRBV2	TRBD2	-	TRBJ2-1	CASRRTSGDEQFF	TGTGCCAGCAGAAGGACTAGCGGGGATGAGCAGTTCTTC
TRBV6-1	TRBD2	-	TRBJ2-3	CASIPREREIDTQYF	TGTGCCAGCATCCCCCGGGAGCGGGAGATCGATACGCAGTATTTT
TRBV28	-	-	TRBJ2-3	CASSSPQGADTQYF	TGTGCCAGCAGTTCCCCGCAGGGTGCCGATACGCAGTATTTT
TRBV28	-	-	TRBJ2-2	CASSFWWTANTGELFF	TGTGCCAGCAGTTTTTGGTGGACAGCGAACACCGGGGAGCTGTTTTTT
TRBV5-4	-	-	TRBJ1-2	CASSLGQQGYTF	TGTGCCAGCAGCTTAGGACAGCAAGGCTACACCTTC
TRBV5-1	TRBD2	-	TRBJ2-1	CASSSVAGSYNEQFF	TGCGCCAGCAGCTCTGTAGCGGGATCCTACAATGAGCAGTTCTTC
TRBV7-9	-	-	TRBJ2-5	CASSLHQRRPQETQYF	TGTGCCAGCAGCCTCCACCAGCGGCGGCCACAAGAGACCCAGTACTTC
TRBV27	-	-	TRBJ2-2	CASSVRVGTNTGELFF	TGTGCCAGCAGTGTTAGAGTGGGGACGAACACCGGGGAGCTGTTTTTT
TRBV9	-	once	TRBJ2-7	CASSRGTLSYEQYF	TGTGCCAGCAGCCGCGGGACCTTATCCTACGAGCAGTACTTC
TRBV2	-	-	TRBJ1-2	CASTRGRDARGGYTF	TGTGCCAGCACCCGCGGCCGGGACGCCCGTGGGGGCTACACCTTC
TRBV5-1	TRBD2	-	TRBJ2-3	CASSPGLAVSTDTQYF	TGCGCCAGCAGCCCGGGACTAGCGGTGAGCACAGATACGCAGTATTTT
TRBV7-3	-	-	TRBJ2-7	CASRREQYF	TGTGCCAGCAGGAGGGAGCAGTACTTC
TRBV14	-	-	TRBJ1-1	CASSPGRGGSTEAFF	TGTGCCAGCAGCCCAGGGAGGGGGGGGTCCACTGAAGCTTTCTTT
TRBV11-1	TRBD2	-	TRBJ2-7	CASSLAGLAGYSYEQYF	TGTGCCAGCAGCTTAGCGGGGCTAGCGGGATACTCCTACGAGCAGTACTTC
TRBV5-4	-	-	TRBJ1-1	CASSRGGLVNTEAFF	TGTGCCAGCAGTAGGGGGGGTCTGGTGAACACTGAAGCTTTCTTT
TRBV7-3	-	-	TRBJ2-1	CASSTGHGDNEQFF	TGTGCCAGCAGCACGGGACACGGGGACAATGAGCAGTTCTTC
TRBV2	TRBD2	once	TRBJ2-5	CASNYYGGLAQETQYF	TGTGCCAGCAACTACTACGGGGGGTTGGCCCAAGAGACCCAGTACTTC
TRBV19	TRBD1	-	TRBJ1-1	CASSAPTGGGTEAFF	TGTGCCAGTAGTGCCCCGACAGGGGGTGGAACTGAAGCTTTCTTT
TRBV2	-	-	TRBJ1-5	CASSWDGHSNQPQHF	TGTGCCAGCAGCTGGGACGGCCATAGCAATCAGCCCCAGCATTTT
TRBV7-9	TRBD2	-	TRBJ2-1	CASSPGTSGANEQFF	TGTGCCAGCAGCCCCGGGACTAGCGGGGCTAATGAGCAGTTCTTC
TRBV5-1	-	once	TRBJ2-5	CASSPSGDETQYF	TGCGCCAGCAGCCCCTCAGGGGACGAGACCCAGTACTTC
TRBV6-6	-	-	TRBJ2-2	CASTIQGRGELFF	TGTGCCAGCACGATACAGGGACGAGGGGAGCTGTTTTTT
TRBV10-3	-	-	TRBJ2-1	CAIKDRYNEQFF	TGTGCCATCAAGGACAGATACAATGAGCAGTTCTTC
TRBV7-3	-	-	TRBJ2-7	CASSLLASYEQYF	TGTGCCAGCAGCTTACTAGCTAGCTACGAGCAGTACTTC
TRBV9	-	-	TRBJ1-3	CASSVEPFSGNTIYF	TGTGCCAGCAGCGTAGAGCCCTTCTCTGGAAACACCATATATTTT
TRBV4-1	TRBD1	once	TRBJ2-7	CASSQGDRGYEQYF	TGCGCCAGCAGCCAAGGGGACAGGGGATACGAGCAGTACTTC
TRBV5-4	TRBD1	-	TRBJ2-6	CASSPRTGLPGANVLTF	TGTGCCAGCAGTCCCCGGACAGGGCTGCCTGGGGCCAACGTCCTGACTTTC
TRBV6-6	-	-	TRBJ2-7	CASSPGHFYEQYF	TGTGCCAGCAGTCCAGGACACTTCTACGAGCAGTACTTC